This record concerns one T cell receptor (beta chain) sequence. This sample is drawn from a study of blood T cell repertoires in COVID-19. Which cohort a participant joined came from the clinical history participants gave. Clones were sequenced by immunoSEQ multiplex PCR, and TCRdb holds only the in-frame ones, with some missing. The sample lists some 300,000 clones; approximately 89% were seen once. V lost 4 bases, J lost 2 bases, and 14 bases lay in between. CDR1 and CDR2 (germline): KGHDR, SFDVKD. CDR3 length: 16 residues. The TCR originated in a woman between 40 and 55 years old who had recovered from COVID-19. The sequenced sample was PBMCs or T cells enriched from blood (not recorded which). V and J are TRBV24-1 and TRBJ2-1; D is possibly TRBD2 (5 bases). Written as DNA, the CDR3 is TGTGCCACCAGTGAAAGTGGCTCGGGAACCTACAATGAGCAGTTCTTC. This encodes CATSESGSGTYNEQFF.